This TCR beta chain was found in a study of blood T cell repertoires in COVID-19. Adults between about 18 and 89 years of age took part from approximately 24 US areas. Participant-reported clinical history was the basis for cohort assignment. In the original processing: By means of reference gene primer amplification, nucleated cell counts were estimated. Libraries were prepared by immunoSEQ multiplex PCR; TCRdb keeps only in-frame clonotypes and omits some of them. Clone size and V and J calls were adopted from that table, with D and trimming inferred from the DNA. The sample lists 150,000 to 200,000 clones; roughly 87% were seen once. The sample comprised PBMCs or T cells enriched from blood (not recorded which). This sequence originates from a human donor with acute COVID-19. The donor label of this sample is uncertain.

The CDR3 region is CASSEWGGADYGYTF. In nucleotides, the CDR3 is TGTGCCAGTAGTGAATGGGGGGGCGCGGACTATGGCTACACCTTC. This chain uses TRBV19 with TRBJ1-2; possible D gene TRBD1, 6 bases. Per germline, CDR1 LNHDA and CDR2 SQIVND (reference sequence). V was clipped by 5 bases and J by 3 bases, with 16 bases between them. The CDR3 has 15 residues.